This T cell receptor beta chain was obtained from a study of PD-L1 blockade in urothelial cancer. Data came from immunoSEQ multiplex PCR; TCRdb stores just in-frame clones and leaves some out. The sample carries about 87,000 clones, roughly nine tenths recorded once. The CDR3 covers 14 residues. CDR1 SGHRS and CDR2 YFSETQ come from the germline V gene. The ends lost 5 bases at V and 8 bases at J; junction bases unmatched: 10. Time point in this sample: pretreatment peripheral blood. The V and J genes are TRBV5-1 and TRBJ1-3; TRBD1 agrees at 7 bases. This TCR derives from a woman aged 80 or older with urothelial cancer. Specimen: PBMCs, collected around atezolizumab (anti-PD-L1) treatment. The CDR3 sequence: CASRQTGLGDTIYF. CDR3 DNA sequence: TGCGCCAGCAGACAGACAGGGCTCGGTGACACCATATATTTT.